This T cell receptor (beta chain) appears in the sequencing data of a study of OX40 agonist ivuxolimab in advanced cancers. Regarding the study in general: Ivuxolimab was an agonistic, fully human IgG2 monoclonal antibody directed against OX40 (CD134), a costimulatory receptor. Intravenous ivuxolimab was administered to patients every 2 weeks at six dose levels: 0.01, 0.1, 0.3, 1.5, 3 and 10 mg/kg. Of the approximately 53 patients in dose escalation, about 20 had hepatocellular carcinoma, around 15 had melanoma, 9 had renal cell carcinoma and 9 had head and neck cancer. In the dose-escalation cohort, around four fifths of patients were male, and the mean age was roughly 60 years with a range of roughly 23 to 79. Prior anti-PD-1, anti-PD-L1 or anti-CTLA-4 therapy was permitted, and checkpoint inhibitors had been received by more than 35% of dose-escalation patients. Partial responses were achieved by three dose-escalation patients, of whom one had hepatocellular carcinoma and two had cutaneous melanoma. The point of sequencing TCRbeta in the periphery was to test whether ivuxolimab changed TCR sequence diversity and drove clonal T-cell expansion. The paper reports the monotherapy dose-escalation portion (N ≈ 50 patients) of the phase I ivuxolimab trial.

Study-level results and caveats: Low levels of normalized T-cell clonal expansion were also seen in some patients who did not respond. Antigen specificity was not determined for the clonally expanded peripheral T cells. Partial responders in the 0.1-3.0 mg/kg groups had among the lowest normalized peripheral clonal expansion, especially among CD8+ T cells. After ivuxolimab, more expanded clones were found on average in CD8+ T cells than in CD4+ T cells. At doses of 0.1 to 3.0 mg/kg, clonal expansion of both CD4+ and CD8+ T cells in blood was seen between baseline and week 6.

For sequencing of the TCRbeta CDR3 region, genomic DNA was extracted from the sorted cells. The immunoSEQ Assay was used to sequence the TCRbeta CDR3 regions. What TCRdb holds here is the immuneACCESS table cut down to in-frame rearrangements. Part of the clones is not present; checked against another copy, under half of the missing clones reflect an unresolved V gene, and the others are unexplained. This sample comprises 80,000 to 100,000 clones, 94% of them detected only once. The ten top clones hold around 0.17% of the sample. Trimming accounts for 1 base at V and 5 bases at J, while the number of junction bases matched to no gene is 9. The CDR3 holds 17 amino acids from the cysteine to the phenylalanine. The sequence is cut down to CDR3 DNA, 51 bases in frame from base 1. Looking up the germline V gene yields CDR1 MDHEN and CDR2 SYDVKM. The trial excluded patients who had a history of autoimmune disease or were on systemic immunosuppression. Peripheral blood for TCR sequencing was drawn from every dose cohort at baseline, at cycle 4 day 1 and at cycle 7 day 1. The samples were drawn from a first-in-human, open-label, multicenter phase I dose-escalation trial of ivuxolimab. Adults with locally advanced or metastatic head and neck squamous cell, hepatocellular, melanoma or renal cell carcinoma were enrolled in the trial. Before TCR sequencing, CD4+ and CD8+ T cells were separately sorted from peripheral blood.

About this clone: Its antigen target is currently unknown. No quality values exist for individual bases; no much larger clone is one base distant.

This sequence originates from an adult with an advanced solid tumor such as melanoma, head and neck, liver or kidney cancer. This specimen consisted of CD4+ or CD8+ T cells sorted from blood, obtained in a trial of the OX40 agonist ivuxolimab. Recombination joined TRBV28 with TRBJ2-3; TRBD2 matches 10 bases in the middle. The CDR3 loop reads CASSLYLAGGLGDTQYF. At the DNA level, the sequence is TGTGCCAGCAGTTTATACTTAGCGGGGGGTTTAGGAGATACGCAGTATTTT.